One and the same sample provided the 30 T cell receptor beta chains below, sequenced in a study of control samples from healthy donors and cancer patients (dated by TCRdb to 2019 to 2021). Library creation used the immunoSEQ multiplex PCR assay. Sourced from immuneACCESS, this table was stored by TCRdb with only in-frame sequences that have V and J called. A share of the clones is absent; for the studies checked, an unresolved V gene accounts for under half, and the remainder has no known explanation. Here the sample has 150,000 or so clones; 85% to 95% occur a single time. The ten most abundant clones make up about 5.6% of the sample. Sequenced: blood. These receptors all stem from a man aged 40-49 years in good health.

The V and J genes are TRBV25-1 and TRBJ2-7; D is ambiguous. Germline-derived CDR1 and CDR2 are MGHDK and SYGVNS. The CDR3 runs 13 residues. The V gene lost 4 bases and the J gene lost 3 bases, with 10 bases spanning the gap. CDR3 loop: CASSGPLFYEQYF. CDR3 nucleotides: TGTGCCAGCAGTGGCCCTTTATTCTACGAGCAGTACTTC.

The chain joins TRBV2 to TRBJ1-2; maybe TRBD1 (5 bases). Germline V gene sequence: CDR1 SNHLY, CDR2 FYNNEI. Trimming took off 3 bases at V and 4 bases at J, with 12 bases between the two ends. This CDR3 contains 14 residues. The CDR3 region is CASSDRGLLYGYTF. The DNA for the CDR3 is TGTGCCAGCAGTGATAGGGGATTACTCTATGGCTACACCTTC.

The CDR3 bases are TGTGCCAGCAGCCCGGGGGGAGTCGTAAGGTATGGCTACACCTTC. Its protein product is CASSPGGVVRYGYTF. The chain carries TRBV5-4 and TRBJ1-2; tentative D call: TRBD1 (5 bases). Germline lookup yields CDR1 SGHNT and CDR2 YYREEE (reference sequence). Trimming stripped 4 bases from V and 5 bases from J, with 18 bases between. The CDR3 extends over 15 amino acids. The variable domain in full, completed from reference TRBV5-4 and TRBJ1-2, reads ETGVTQSPTHLIKTRGQQVTLRCSSQSGHNTVSWYQQALGQGPQFIFQYYREEENGRGNFPPRFSGLQFPNYSSELNVNALELDDSALYLCASSPGGVVRYGYTFGSGTRLTVV.

The chain recombines TRBV4-1 with TRBJ1-1; tentative D call: TRBD1 (6 bases). This CDR3 spans 12 amino acids. V lost 5 bases and J lost 14, with 18 bases in between. Germline V gene lookup returns CDR1 MGHRA and CDR2 YSYEKL. The CDR3 bases are TGCGCCAGCAGCGCCACAGGGAGCGAAGTGTTCTTT. Translation gives CASSATGSEVFF.

The chain's CDR3 is CASSQGRGGGRSPLHF. Here the CDR3 DNA reads TGCGCCAGCAGCCAAGGTCGTGGAGGGGGCCGGTCACCCCTCCACTTT. The chain carries TRBV4-1 and TRBJ1-6; TRBD1 matches at 7 bases. There are 16 residues in the CDR3. V was clipped by 1 base and J by 10 bases; unmatched bases: 10. CDR1 is MGHRA and CDR2 is YSYEKL in the germline V gene.

This clone was observed a single time. The rearrangement links TRBV30 to TRBJ1-1; a weak D match, TRBD1 (6 bases). Trimming cost V 2 bases and J 2 bases, with 12 bases left between them. This CDR3 has 14 amino acids. Germline V CDR1 and CDR2: GTSNPN, SVGIG (reference sequence). DNA for the CDR3: TGTGCCTGGAGTTTTAAGGGGGGAAACACTGAAGCTTTCTTT. This codes for CAWSFKGGNTEAFF.

This chain uses TRBV3-1 (or the pseudogene TRBV3-2) with TRBJ1-1; possible D gene TRBD1, 6 bases. The CDR3 length is 17 residues. V was cut by 3 bases and J by 1 base, with 18 bases left in between. Germline CDR1 LGHDT, CDR2 YNNKEL (reference sequence). The CDR3 nucleotides are TGTGCCAGCAGCCATCCGCCTTGGGGGGCTTCGAACACTGAAGCTTTCTTT. Translation: CASSHPPWGASNTEAFF.

The chain employs TRBV19 and TRBJ1-3; D gene uncertain. Between the trimmed V and J ends, which lost 5 bases and 4 bases, there was a span of 9 bases. The CDR3 is made up of 13 amino acids. The germline gives CDR1 LNHDA, CDR2 SQIVND (reference sequence). The CDR3 loop reads CASSWSSGNTIYF. CDR3 coding DNA: TGTGCCAGTAGTTGGAGTTCCGGAAACACCATATATTTT.

The gene calls are TRBV3-1 (or the pseudogene TRBV3-2) and TRBJ1-5, with D hard to call. Germline V gives CDR1 LGHDT, CDR2 YNNKEL (reference sequence). V lost 1 base to trimming and J lost 3 bases, with 7 bases between them. The CDR3 is 14 residues long. CDR3 residues: CASSQAGFNQPQHF. The CDR3 nucleotides read TGTGCCAGCAGCCAAGCAGGTTTCAATCAGCCCCAGCATTTT.

The rearrangement uses TRBV6-2 or TRBV6-3 and TRBJ2-7; weak D call: TRBD2 (7 bases). This CDR3 is built from 15 residues. The germline V gene has CDR1 MNHEY and CDR2 SVGEGT. The V end lost 0 bases, the J end lost 3 bases, and 12 bases lay between the germline ends. CDR3 coding DNA: TGTGCCAGCAGTTACTCTGGGGGGGCGCACTACGAGCAGTACTTC. This encodes CASSYSGGAHYEQYF.

Only one count was recorded for this clone. The rearrangement links TRBV7-9 to TRBJ2-7; 8 bases align to TRBD1. Germline V gene data show CDR1 as SEHNR and CDR2 as FQNEAQ (reference sequence). Unmatched junction bases numbered 6, after V lost 5 bases and J lost 3 bases. This CDR3 comprises 14 residues. The CDR3 coding sequence is TGTGCCAGCAGCCCACCAGGGGGCCTCTACGAGCAGTACTTC. Translated: CASSPPGGLYEQYF.

J is TRBJ1-2 and V is TRBV19, with 12 bases lining up with TRBD1. The V segment lost 3 bases and the J segment 6 bases; nucleotides outside the gene matches: 5. CDR3 length equals 15 residues. CDR1 and CDR2 (germline): LNHDA, SQIVND (reference sequence). CDR3 nucleotide sequence: TGTGCCAGTAGTATGGGGACAGGGGGCTTCGATGGCTACACCTTC. It is translated as CASSMGTGGFDGYTF.

V usage is TRBV5-4 and J usage is TRBJ1-2, with D unresolved. The germline V gene has CDR1 SGHNT and CDR2 YYREEE (reference sequence). This CDR3 has 18 amino acids. Trimming cost V 4 bases and J 3 bases, with 25 bases left between them. The CDR3 sequence: CASSPRSGRPGGYYGYTF. As DNA, the CDR3 is TGTGCCAGCAGCCCTAGGAGTGGGCGACCGGGCGGGTACTATGGCTACACCTTC.

The V call is TRBV11-3, the J call TRBJ2-5; D is uncertain. The germline gives CDR1 SGHNT, CDR2 YENEEA. The V end lost 1 base, the J end lost 7 bases, and 7 bases lay between the germline ends. The length of the CDR3 is 12 residues. CDR3 residues: CASSLVGGTQYF. The CDR3 DNA sequence: TGTGCCAGCAGCTTAGTGGGTGGGACCCAGTACTTC. Drawing the rest from reference TRBV11-3 and TRBJ2-5, the complete variable domain is EAGVVQSPRYKIIEKKQPVAFWCNPISGHNTLYWYLQNLGQGPELLIRYENEEAVDDSQLPKDRFSAERLKGVDSTLKIQPAELGDSAVYLCASSLVGGTQYFGPGTRLLVL.

The chain is built from TRBV7-6 and TRBJ2-1, with 8 bases fitting TRBD2. Germline assignment: CDR1 SGHVS and CDR2 FNYEAQ. V gave up 8 bases and J gave up 3 bases; unmatched junction bases: 12. CDR3 length: 16 amino acids. CDR3: CASAPGGGPYYNEQFF. In DNA form, the CDR3 reads TGTGCCAGCGCACCGGGCGGGGGGCCGTACTACAATGAGCAGTTCTTC.

The chain employs TRBV18 and TRBJ2-7; D uncertain. CDR1 and CDR2 (germline): KGHSH, LQKENI. The CDR3 runs to 16 residues. Trimming left V 1 base short and J 2 bases short, with 15 bases between. CDR3 sequence reads: CASSPRISGKAYEQYF. The DNA for the CDR3 is TGTGCCAGCTCACCACGAATAAGTGGGAAAGCCTACGAGCAGTACTTC.

This chain uses TRBV7-2 with TRBJ2-7; tentatively, D is TRBD1 (5 bases). Trimming pared 5 bases from V and 3 bases from J, leaving 14 bases between. Germline V CDR1 and CDR2: SGHTA, FQGNSA. The CDR3 covers 14 residues. Here the CDR3 DNA reads TGTGCCAGCAGCACTCAGGGAAGGGGCTACGAGCAGTACTTC. Translated: CASSTQGRGYEQYF.

The rearrangement links TRBV9 to TRBJ1-4; D gene ambiguous. V lost 1 base and J 1 base, leaving 11 bases between the germline ends. The CDR3 covers 16 residues. Germline V gene data show CDR1 as SGDLS and CDR2 as YYNGEE. DNA for the CDR3: TGTGCCAGCAGCGTAAATATGGAAGGAACTAATGAAAAACTGTTTTTT. Its translation: CASSVNMEGTNEKLFF.

This clone turned up a few times. This sequence joins TRBV6-5 and TRBJ1-1; weak D call: TRBD1 (5 bases). The CDR3 totals 15 residues. Germline values: CDR1 MNHEY, CDR2 SVGAGI. The germline V and J ends were trimmed by 5 bases and 1 base, with 14 bases remaining between them. CDR3 protein: CASSRGREKNTEAFF. The CDR3 bases are TGTGCCAGCAGTAGGGGACGGGAGAAGAACACTGAAGCTTTCTTT.

The chain links TRBV15 to TRBJ1-5; D is possibly TRBD1 (6 bases). The CDR3 consists of 17 residues. Germline-derived CDR1 and CDR2 are LNHNV and YYDKDF (reference sequence). V lost 4 bases, J lost 5 bases, and 21 bases lay in between. The CDR3 sequence is CATSMSGGKWLDQPQHF. In DNA, the CDR3 is TGTGCCACCAGCATGTCGGGGGGCAAATGGCTCGATCAGCCCCAGCATTTT.

This sequence joins TRBV19 and TRBJ1-2; 8 nucleotides match TRBD1. The germline V gene has CDR1 LNHDA and CDR2 SQIVND (reference sequence). Unmatched junction bases numbered 6, after V lost 7 bases and J lost 5 bases. The CDR3 covers 13 residues. CDR3 DNA sequence: TGTGCCAGTACACCGACAGGGGAGTATGGCTACACCTTC. Protein product: CASTPTGEYGYTF.

The V gene is TRBV3-1 (or the pseudogene TRBV3-2), the J gene TRBJ1-1; no definite D call. The V and J ends lost 2 bases and 5 bases respectively, with 6 bases between them. Per the germline V gene, CDR1 is LGHDT and CDR2 is YNNKEL (reference sequence). This CDR3 contains 12 residues. The CDR3 spells CASSQTGTEAFF. CDR3 coding DNA: TGTGCCAGCAGCCAAACTGGAACTGAAGCTTTCTTT.

V usage is TRBV2 and J usage is TRBJ1-4; 8 nucleotides align to TRBD1. The J segment lost 4 bases and the V segment lost 5 bases, leaving 6 bases of the junction unmatched. The CDR3 totals 15 residues. Germline CDR1 is SNHLY and CDR2 is FYNNEI. The DNA of the CDR3 is TGTGCCAGCAGTCCAGGGGGCGCAAGTAATGAAAAACTGTTTTTT. Protein sequence: CASSPGGASNEKLFF.

The chain is built from TRBV5-4 and TRBJ2-2, with D unclear. Trimming pared 4 bases from V and 5 bases from J, leaving 6 bases between. CDR1 SGHNT and CDR2 YYREEE come from the germline V gene (reference sequence). The CDR3 consists of 12 residues. The CDR3 nucleotides are TGTGCCAGCAGCCCTTTTACCGGGGAGCTGTTTTTT. This codes for CASSPFTGELFF.

The chain employs TRBV9 and TRBJ1-1, with TRBD1 identical over 8 bases. Germline V gene sequence: CDR1 SGDLS, CDR2 YYNGEE. The CDR3 contains 14 residues. J was trimmed by 4 bases and V by 4 bases; bases with no gene match: 6. The CDR3 DNA follows: TGTGCCAGCAGCCAAGGACAGGGTGGCACTGAAGCTTTCTTT. It yields the protein CASSQGQGGTEAFF.

In its sample, this clone was seen a few times. The chain combines TRBV6-1 with TRBJ2-7; D remains ambiguous. The germline CDR1 and CDR2 sequences are MNHNS and SASEGT. V was trimmed by 0 bases and J by 5 bases, leaving 5 bases between them. This CDR3 has 12 amino acids. The CDR3 region has the DNA TGTGCCAGCAGTGAAGCGGTACACGAGCAGTACTTC. As protein: CASSEAVHEQYF.

V usage is TRBV21-1 and J usage is TRBJ2-2; TRBD1, the D gene given by the table, was not confirmed from the DNA. TRBV21-1 has pseudogene status. This CDR3 comprises 21 residues. The CDR3 nucleotides read TGTGCCAGCAGCAAAAGCCCCCAAAAAGCACCGCTTACAGGGGTCCCCGGGGAGCTGTTTTTT. Translation: CASSKSPQKAPLTGVPGELFF.

The gene calls are TRBV7-6 and TRBJ2-1, with D unresolved. V lost 3 bases and J lost 2, with 5 bases in between. This CDR3 contains 13 residues. CDR1 is SGHVS and CDR2 is FNYEAQ in the germline V gene. The CDR3, as DNA: TGTGCCAGCAGCTTCACGGCCTACAATGAGCAGTTCTTC. Translated: CASSFTAYNEQFF. Together with reference TRBV7-6 and TRBJ2-1, the CDR3 gives the full variable domain: GAGVSQSPRYKVTKRGQDVALRCDPISGHVSLYWYRQALGQGPEFLTYFNYEAQQDKSGLPNDRFSAERPEGSISTLTIQRTEQRDSAMYRCASSFTAYNEQFFGPGTRLTVL.

V is TRBV28 and J is TRBJ1-5; the D is unclear. V was pared by 6 bases and J by 7 bases, with 13 bases between. Germline-derived CDR1 and CDR2 are MDHEN and SYDVKM. The CDR3 is 13 residues long. The CDR3: CASSRDADQPQHF. CDR3 DNA sequence: TGTGCCAGCAGCCGGGATGCGGACCAGCCCCAGCATTTT.

The rearrangement links TRBV11-1 to TRBJ1-1; a possible D gene is TRBD1 (5 bases). Trimming took 2 bases from V and 1 from J, leaving 8 bases between them. The CDR3 loop spans 14 amino acids. Germline loops: CDR1 SGHAT, CDR2 FQDESV (reference sequence). The CDR3 DNA is TGTGCCAGCAGCTTACGCGGGGGGAACACTGAAGCTTTCTTT. Protein product: CASSLRGGNTEAFF.